This passage covers 31 T cell receptor beta chains from one sample sequenced in a study of cytomegalovirus exposure and HLA in healthy donors. The data were produced by immunoSEQ multiplex PCR, yet TCRdb's version contains in-frame clones alone and is incomplete. The sample includes about 220,000 clones, roughly 89% of them seen just once. Source material: PBMCs. Source of these receptors: a young man in good health and CMV-seronegative.

The CDR3 sequence is CASVGSSYNEQFF. The CDR3 DNA reads TGTGCCAGTGTCGGTAGCTCCTACAATGAGCAGTTCTTC. The J gene is TRBJ2-1, the V gene TRBV19; D gene uncertain. This CDR3 has 13 amino acids. V was shortened by 8 bases and J by 0 bases, with 8 bases between the two germline ends. Germline values: CDR1 LNHDA, CDR2 SQIVND (reference sequence).

The V and J genes are TRBV6-4 and TRBJ1-6, with a tentative D call TRBD1 (6 bases). The CDR3 is 14 amino acids. Per the germline V gene, CDR1 is MRHNA and CDR2 is SNTAGT. The V gene lost 6 bases and the J gene lost 12 bases, with 18 bases spanning the gap. CDR3 sequence: CASSVDSGGGPLHF. For the CDR3, the DNA is TGTGCCAGCAGCGTGGACAGCGGCGGAGGACCCCTCCACTTT.

V usage is TRBV4-3 and J usage is TRBJ2-1; D not certain. Germline V gene lookup returns CDR1 LGHNA and CDR2 YSLEER. CDR3 length: 14 residues. Deletions cut 0 bases from V and 9 bases from J, with 12 bases between. In DNA form, the CDR3 reads TGCGCCAGCAGCCAAGATCGTGGCGGTCCTGAGCAGTTCTTC. Protein product: CASSQDRGGPEQFF.

The chain combines TRBV28 with TRBJ2-5; 8 nucleotides agree with TRBD2. The CDR3 is 15 amino acids. V was clipped by 8 bases and J by 5 bases; unmatched bases: 13. Germline V gene sequence: CDR1 MDHEN, CDR2 SYDVKM. In DNA form, the CDR3 reads TGTGCCAGCGCCACCATCGCGGGGGGTGTCGAGACCCAGTACTTC. Encoded protein: CASATIAGGVETQYF.

As for this clone: The sample holds other DNA sequences that translate to the same CDR3. J is TRBJ2-7 and V is TRBV6-5, with D tentatively TRBD1 (6 bases). This CDR3 spans 13 amino acids. Germline assignment: CDR1 MNHEY and CDR2 SVGAGI. Between the trimmed V and J ends, which lost 4 bases and 3 bases, there was a span of 10 bases. The CDR3 bases are TGTGCCAGCAGTTTACAGGGAAGCTACGAGCAGTACTTC. As protein: CASSLQGSYEQYF.

V and J are TRBV13 and TRBJ2-1; 12 bases are a match to TRBD2. The CDR3 contains 15 residues. The trim removed 4 bases at V and 7 bases at J, leaving 5 bases unmatched. Germline V gives CDR1 PRHDT, CDR2 FYEKMQ (reference sequence). CDR3 nucleotides: TGTGCCAGCAGCTCCGGGACTAGCGGGTTTAATGAGCAGTTCTTC. It translates to CASSSGTSGFNEQFF.

The chain carries TRBV7-8 and TRBJ2-1; no reliable D call. This CDR3 has 15 residues. V gave up 2 bases and J gave up 4 bases, with 12 bases separating them. The V gene's germline CDR1 is SGHVS and CDR2 FQNEAQ. CDR3 sequence (DNA): TGTGCCAGCAGCTTAATTCATAGTCCTTACAATGAGCAGTTCTTC. Its translation: CASSLIHSPYNEQFF.

The genes are TRBV2 and TRBJ1-1; D gene uncertain. Germline CDR1 and CDR2: SNHLY and FYNNEI. The length of the CDR3 is 14 residues. Trimming took off 4 bases at V and 4 bases at J, with 13 bases between the two ends. CDR3 in amino acids: CASSGEGGGTEAFF. CDR3 in DNA: TGTGCCAGCAGTGGAGAGGGAGGTGGCACTGAAGCTTTCTTT.

The gene calls are TRBV2 and TRBJ2-1; D possibly corresponds to TRBD1 (6 bases). Per the germline V gene, CDR1 is SNHLY and CDR2 is FYNNEI. This CDR3 is 15 amino acids long. The ends were cut back, 4 bases at V and 0 bases at J, with 10 bases in the middle. The CDR3 sequence: CASSGTVSSYNEQFF. The DNA for the CDR3 is TGTGCCAGCAGTGGGACAGTGAGCTCCTACAATGAGCAGTTCTTC.

This clone was detected only a few times. The chain combines TRBV19 with TRBJ2-7; TRBD2 aligns across 10 bases. The CDR3 has 17 residues. The ends lost 5 bases at V and 2 bases at J; junction bases unmatched: 12. Germline assignment: CDR1 LNHDA and CDR2 SQIVND (reference sequence). CDR3 in amino acids: CASSSHTGTSDPYEQYF. The DNA of the CDR3 is TGTGCCAGTAGTTCACACACCGGGACTAGCGACCCCTACGAGCAGTACTTC.

The chain combines TRBV28 with TRBJ1-3; D ambiguous. Germline CDR1 MDHEN, CDR2 SYDVKM. The V gene lost 5 bases and the J gene lost 8 bases, with 7 bases spanning the gap. There are 11 residues in the CDR3. The chain's CDR3 is CASSASDTIYF. DNA for the CDR3: TGTGCCAGCAGTGCGTCGGACACCATATATTTT.

This chain connects TRBV27 to TRBJ2-2, with 9 bases matching TRBD2. CDR3 size: 15 residues. After removal of 6 bases from V and 4 bases from J, the junction contained 6 bases not matched to a gene. Germline assignment: CDR1 MNHEY and CDR2 SMNVEV (reference sequence). CDR3 protein: CASSLSGGSTGELFF. CDR3 bases: TGTGCCAGCAGCTTAAGCGGGGGGAGCACCGGGGAGCTGTTTTTT.

The chain is built from TRBV27 and TRBJ2-6; TRBD1 matches at 11 bases. Germline V CDR1 and CDR2: MNHEY, SMNVEV (reference sequence). CDR3 length: 18 residues. V lost 1 base to trimming and J lost 2 bases; unmatched junction nucleotides: 4. CDR3 coding DNA: TGTGCCAGCAGTTTATTAGGGGACAGGGGGACTGGGGCCAACGTCCTGACTTTC. This encodes CASSLLGDRGTGANVLTF.

This chain links TRBV6-5 with TRBJ2-1; no reliable D call. CDR3 size: 14 residues. Germline CDR1 is MNHEY and CDR2 is SVGAGI. Trimming cost V 8 bases and J 0 bases, with 11 bases left between them. CDR3 bases: TGTGCCAGCGCCTCGGCAGGCTCCTACAATGAGCAGTTCTTC. It codes for CASASAGSYNEQFF.

V is TRBV7-2 and J is TRBJ1-4; possible D gene TRBD1, 5 bases. Trimming left V 5 bases short and J 7 bases short, with 11 bases between. The CDR3 has 13 amino acids. CDR1 SGHTA and CDR2 FQGNSA come from the germline V gene. CDR3 sequence reads: CASSPLRGEKLFF. The CDR3 DNA reads TGTGCCAGCAGCCCCCTTAGGGGTGAAAAACTGTTTTTT.

This clone appeared a single time. The chain carries TRBV7-9 and TRBJ2-5; D uncertain. Between the trimmed V and J ends, which lost 5 bases and 2 bases, there was a span of 15 bases. Germline CDR1 reads SEHNR; CDR2 reads FQNEAQ (reference sequence). CDR3 length equals 15 residues. The CDR3 DNA reads TGTGCCAGCAGCCCAAAAGTCCAGGCACAAGAGACCCAGTACTTC. Its protein product is CASSPKVQAQETQYF.

The rearrangement joins TRBV7-9 to TRBJ2-1, with TRBD1 identical over 11 bases. Germline CDR1 is SEHNR and CDR2 is FQNEAQ (reference sequence). CDR3 length: 16 residues. Trimming cost V 2 bases and J 8 bases; bases outside gene matches: 8. The CDR3, as DNA: TGTGCCAGCAGCTTATACGGGACAGGGGGAAGGGATGAGCAGTTCTTC. It translates to CASSLYGTGGRDEQFF.

This sequence joins TRBV29-1 and TRBJ2-2; 9 nucleotides align to TRBD2. V shed 8 bases, J shed 7 bases, and the junction held 5 bases outside the gene matches. The germline gives CDR1 SQVTM, CDR2 ANQGSEA. The CDR3 totals 12 residues. The CDR3 DNA reads TGCAGCACCCTAGCGGGGAGCGGGGAGCTGTTTTTT. Residues: CSTLAGSGELFF.

This rearrangement joins TRBV6-5 to TRBJ1-6; D is possibly TRBD1 (6 bases). The ends were cut back, 6 bases at V and 1 base at J, with 10 bases in the middle. The CDR3 loop spans 15 amino acids. The germline gives CDR1 MNHEY, CDR2 SVGAGI. The CDR3 bases are TGTGCCAGCAGACCCAGGGGTTCCTATAATTCACCCCTCCACTTT. This codes for CASRPRGSYNSPLHF.

V usage is TRBV7-9 and J usage is TRBJ2-7; unclear D gene. The V gene's germline CDR1 is SEHNR and CDR2 FQNEAQ (reference sequence). V was shortened by 1 base and J by 7 bases, with 11 bases between the two germline ends. CDR3 length: 13 residues. Written as DNA, the CDR3 is TGTGCCAGCAGCTTAGGGGCCGCCCAGGAGCAGTACTTC. This sequence encodes CASSLGAAQEQYF.

The chain couples TRBV28 to TRBJ2-3; 11 bases agree with TRBD2. With 5 bases clipped from V and 0 bases from J, the junction kept 7 bases outside the gene matches. The germline V gene has CDR1 MDHEN and CDR2 SYDVKM. This CDR3 comprises 17 residues. In DNA, the CDR3 is TGTGCCAGCAGTGAGCTAGCGGGGGGATCTAGCACAGATACGCAGTATTTT. Translated: CASSELAGGSSTDTQYF.

This sequence joins TRBV9 and TRBJ1-1; D not certain. Germline V gene data show CDR1 as SGDLS and CDR2 as YYNGEE. Trimming shortened V by 0 bases and J by 3 bases, and 6 bases separated the two germline ends. The CDR3 length is 13 residues. CDR3 residues: CASSVVLYTEAFF. CDR3 DNA: TGTGCCAGCAGCGTAGTTCTCTACACTGAAGCTTTCTTT.

This chain connects TRBV11-2 to TRBJ2-7, with TRBD2 matching 8 bases. CDR3 size: 12 residues. V was clipped by 2 bases and J by 6 bases; unmatched bases: 0. Germline V gene sequence: CDR1 SGHAT, CDR2 FQNNGV. The CDR3 nucleotides read TGTGCCAGCAGCTTACTAGCGGGCGAGCAGTACTTC. Protein: CASSLLAGEQYF.

The genes are TRBV10-3 and TRBJ2-1; perhaps TRBD2 as D (6 bases). V dropped 3 bases and J dropped 8 bases, with 14 bases sitting between them. The CDR3 has 14 residues. Germline V lookup: CDR1 ENHRY, CDR2 SYGVKD. The CDR3 nucleotides read TGTGCCATCAGTGAAGCGACTAGTCGGTATGAGCAGTTCTTC. This sequence encodes CAISEATSRYEQFF.

The chain recombines TRBV16 with TRBJ2-1, with TRBD1 identical over 8 bases. Germline V CDR1 and CDR2: KGHSY, FQNENV. The CDR3 is 15 amino acids. The J segment lost 12 bases and the V segment lost 7 bases, leaving 17 bases of the junction unmatched. The CDR3 DNA reads TGTGCCAGCATACTTAACAGGGGGGATTTGCCCGGGCAGTTCTTC. As protein: CASILNRGDLPGQFF. The entire variable domain, with the rest obtained from reference TRBV16 and TRBJ2-1, is as follows: GEEVAQTPKHLVRGEGQKAKLYCAPIKGHSYVFWYQQVLKNEFKFLISFQNENVFDETGMPKERFSAKCLPNSPCSLEIQATKLEDSAVYFCASILNRGDLPGQFFGPGTRLTVL.

The J gene is TRBJ2-7, the V gene TRBV27, with 10 bases lining up with TRBD2. After removal of 6 bases from V and 4 bases from J, the junction contained 3 bases not matched to a gene. This CDR3 is 13 amino acids long. CDR1 MNHEY and CDR2 SMNVEV come from the germline V gene (reference sequence). CDR3 protein: CASRSSGGYEQYF. The CDR3 bases are TGTGCCAGCAGAAGTAGCGGGGGGTACGAGCAGTACTTC.

This chain uses TRBV28 with TRBJ1-2, with 9 bases fitting TRBD1. The germline V gene has CDR1 MDHEN and CDR2 SYDVKM. The length of the CDR3 is 14 residues. The J segment lost 9 bases and the V segment lost 6 bases, leaving 11 bases of the junction unmatched. The CDR3 loop is CASRTLGQGYSYTF. CDR3 sequence (DNA): TGTGCCAGCAGAACACTGGGACAGGGATATAGCTACACCTTC.

The J gene is TRBJ2-7, the V gene TRBV7-2, with D possibly being TRBD2 (5 bases). CDR1 and CDR2 (germline): SGHTA, FQGNSA. There are 13 residues in the CDR3. Trimming stripped 5 bases from V and 4 bases from J, with 12 bases between. The CDR3 coding sequence is TGTGCCAGCAGCCTACAAAGGGAGTACGAGCAGTACTTC. Translated: CASSLQREYEQYF.

This clone was recorded a few times. The rearrangement links TRBV19 to TRBJ2-1; possible D gene TRBD1, 5 bases. The CDR3 runs 17 residues. The V end lost 5 bases, the J end lost 4 bases, and 21 bases lay between the germline ends. Germline V gene data show CDR1 as LNHDA and CDR2 as SQIVND (reference sequence). CDR3 sequence: CASSGAAGKRSYNEQFF. CDR3 nucleotide sequence: TGTGCCAGTAGTGGGGCGGCAGGGAAAAGATCTTACAATGAGCAGTTCTTC. The variable domain in full, completed from reference TRBV19 and TRBJ2-1, reads DGGITQSPKYLFRKEGQNVTLSCEQNLNHDAMYWYRQDPGQGLRLIYYSQIVNDFQKGDIAEGYSVSREKKESFPLTVTSAQKNPTAFYLCASSGAAGKRSYNEQFFGPGTRLTVL.

This clone appeared once. The genes are TRBV27 and TRBJ2-3; 7 nucleotides align to TRBD2. The CDR3 is 17 residues long. The junction had 11 bases not matched to a gene; V was cut back by 5 bases and J by 0 bases. The germline CDR1 and CDR2 sequences are MNHEY and SMNVEV (reference sequence). The CDR3 DNA reads as TGTGCCAGCAGTCTGGGGCGGAGCGGGGTGAGCACAGATACGCAGTATTTT. Translating gives CASSLGRSGVSTDTQYF.

The chain carries TRBV5-1 and TRBJ1-5; tentatively, D is TRBD1 (6 bases). The V and J ends lost 2 bases and 6 bases respectively, with 12 bases between them. Germline-derived CDR1 and CDR2 are SGHRS and YFSETQ. The CDR3 is 14 residues long. CDR3: CASSLGGVAQPQHF. The CDR3 DNA follows: TGCGCCAGCAGCTTAGGGGGAGTAGCTCAGCCCCAGCATTTT. The full variable domain, in which reference TRBV5-1 and TRBJ1-5 provide the parts outside the CDR3, is KAGVTQTPRYLIKTRGQQVTLSCSPISGHRSVSWYQQTPGQGLQFLFEYFSETQRNKGNFPGRFSGRQFSNSRSEMNVSTLELGDSALYLCASSLGGVAQPQHFGDGTRLSIL.